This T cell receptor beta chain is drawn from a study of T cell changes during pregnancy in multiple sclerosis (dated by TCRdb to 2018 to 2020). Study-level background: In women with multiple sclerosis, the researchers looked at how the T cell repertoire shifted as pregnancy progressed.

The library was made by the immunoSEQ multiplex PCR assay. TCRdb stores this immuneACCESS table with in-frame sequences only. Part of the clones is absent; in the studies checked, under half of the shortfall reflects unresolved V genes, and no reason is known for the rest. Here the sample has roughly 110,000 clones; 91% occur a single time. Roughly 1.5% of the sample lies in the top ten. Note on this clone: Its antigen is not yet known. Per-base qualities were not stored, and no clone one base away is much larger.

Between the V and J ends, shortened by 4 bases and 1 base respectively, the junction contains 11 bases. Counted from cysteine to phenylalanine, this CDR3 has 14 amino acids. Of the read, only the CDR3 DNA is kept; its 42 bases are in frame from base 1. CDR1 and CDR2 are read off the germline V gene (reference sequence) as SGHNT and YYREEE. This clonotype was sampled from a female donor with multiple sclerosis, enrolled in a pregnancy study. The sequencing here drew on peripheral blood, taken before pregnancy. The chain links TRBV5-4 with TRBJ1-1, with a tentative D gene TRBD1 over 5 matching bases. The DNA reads TGTGCCAGCAGCCGGGGCGGGAGGAACACTGAAGCTTTCTTT. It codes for CASSRGGRNTEAFF.